These T cell receptor beta chains were read from a single sample in a study of T cell repertoires in cytomegalovirus infection. These receptors are not linked to any known antigen. TCRdb itself ran the reads through MiXCR, one entry per CDR3 protein. This sample carries around 300,000 distinct CDR3 sequences, roughly 25% of them seen once, and the ten largest clones take 10% to 15%. Sequenced here: cultured PBMCs, sampled from culture after CMV antigen stimulation. These receptors all stem from a human donor in good health (CMV status not recorded). Some clones in this sample may be carry-over from other donors' samples. The CDR3 runs from the conserved cysteine through the conserved F or W. Not all rows give a size; the values are once, few, many and, for expanded clones, a class.

CDR3,V,J,size
CASTNGVGVSETQYF,TRBV6-8,TRBJ2-5,-
CASSQYPETYNEQFF,TRBV4-3,TRBJ2-1,-
CASSLMPGQPQHF,TRBV5-1,TRBJ1-5,-
CATSRDLDSNTEAFF,TRBV15,TRBJ1-1,few
CASSVELEQPQHF,TRBV6-1,TRBJ1-5,-
CASSPHGTGGNEAFF,TRBV7-8,TRBJ1-1,many
CASSQPWPPGGTDTQYF,TRBV23-1,TRBJ2-3,few
CASSEAGGRTYNEQFF,TRBV2,TRBJ2-1,-
CATSERTAPYSNQPQHF,TRBV24-1,TRBJ1-5,-
CASKKGNNSPLHF,TRBV28,TRBJ1-6,once
CASSQGGSGPVMIRYF,TRBV14,TRBJ2-3,few
CSARDPAGTGFSEQFF,TRBV20-1,TRBJ2-1,-
CASSPYFPGTGYSPLHF,TRBV18,TRBJ1-6,few
CASTTMQGPYGYTF,TRBV5-1,TRBJ1-2,-
CASSYGVLGLQETQYF,TRBV6-5,TRBJ2-5,few
CASSLVAPRRDTQYF,TRBV7-9,TRBJ2-3,-
CASSYRNYGYTF,TRBV6-5,TRBJ1-2,-
CSARALGLGLYGEQFF,TRBV20-1,TRBJ2-1,many
CASSFSSVETQYF,TRBV7-2,TRBJ2-5,many
CASRRDRGSQFF,TRBV12-3/TRBV12-4,TRBJ2-1,-
CASSSIAGSSYNEQFF,TRBV7-6,TRBJ2-1,many
CASSPSRDRGLLEQYF,TRBV7-9,TRBJ2-7,-
CASSLSGTGTDTQYF,TRBV6-2/TRBV6-3,TRBJ2-3,-
CASRRQGTVTQYF,TRBV12-3/TRBV12-4,TRBJ2-5,-
CASSLIGGVQPQHF,TRBV7-2,TRBJ1-5,many
CSARDGQRNYGYTF,TRBV20-1,TRBJ1-2,-
CASTAQTGENYGYTF,TRBV19,TRBJ1-2,-
CAIKKDRESGGYTF,TRBV10-3,TRBJ1-2,few
CASSLGRAGTGDQPQHF,TRBV7-6,TRBJ1-5,few